These T cell receptor beta chains were read from a single sample in a study of blood T cell repertoires in COVID-19. Clones were read by immunoSEQ multiplex PCR, and TCRdb kept only the in-frame ones, dropping some. The data show around 330,000 clones, roughly 90% seen once. Material: PBMCs or T cells enriched from blood (not recorded which). All receptors come from a woman aged 18-29 years who had recovered from COVID-19. Both conserved end residues are part of each CDR3. A D gene is named only where the DNA matches it firmly. Where a row states a size, it is once, few, many or the class of an expanded clone; other rows omit it.

size	V	J	D	DNA	CDR3
.	TRBV10-3	TRBJ2-3	TRBD2	TGTGCCATCAGTGAGGGCCTAGCGGGTGGCACAGATACGCAGTATTTT	CAISEGLAGGTDTQYF
.	TRBV5-5	TRBJ1-2	.	TGTGCCAGCAGCAGCAATAGGGTGCAGGGATGGACTACTAACTATGGCTACACCTTC	CASSSNRVQGWTTNYGYTF
.	TRBV10-3	TRBJ2-3	.	TGTGCCATCAGTCCCAGGGGAGCTAGCACAGATACGCAGTATTTT	CAISPRGASTDTQYF
.	TRBV30	TRBJ1-5	TRBD1	TGTGCCTGGGACAGGGGAGTTAATCAGCCCCAGCATTTT	CAWDRGVNQPQHF
.	TRBV10-3	TRBJ1-4	TRBD1	TGTGCCATCAGTGAACGAGGGGGCGGTGAAAAACTGTTTTTT	CAISERGGGEKLFF
.	TRBV29-1	TRBJ1-2	.	TGCAGCGTTGCTCCGCTGGGCGATAGCTATGGCTACACCTTC	CSVAPLGDSYGYTF
once	TRBV5-1	TRBJ2-5	.	TGCGCCAGCAGCTTGGCCAGTGCGACAGAGTACCGACGGCGGACCCAGTACTTC	CASSLASATEYRRRTQYF
.	TRBV13	TRBJ1-1	.	TGTGCCAGCAGCTTACGGGGGGCGAGTACTGAAGCTTTCTTT	CASSLRGASTEAFF
.	TRBV18	TRBJ2-3	TRBD2	TGTGCCAGCTCACCAAACCTCGGGCTAGCGGGAGAGACGCAGTATTTT	CASSPNLGLAGETQYF
.	TRBV28	TRBJ2-1	TRBD2	TGTGCCAGCAGCGGACTAGCGGGAGGGCTTGAGCCCTCCTACAATGAGCAGTTCTTC	CASSGLAGGLEPSYNEQFF
.	TRBV9	TRBJ2-1	TRBD2	TGTGCCAGCAGCGTAGGTCAGCGGGGGGGTGAGCAGTTCTTC	CASSVGQRGGEQFF
.	TRBV7-9	TRBJ1-2	.	TGTGCCAGCAGCCCCCGGGGGGGGCCGTATGGCTACACCTTC	CASSPRGGPYGYTF
once	TRBV4-2	TRBJ2-7	TRBD2	TGTGCCAGCAGCCAAGATCTAGCGGGGTCGTACGAGCAGTACTTC	CASSQDLAGSYEQYF
.	TRBV28	TRBJ1-2	TRBD1	TGTGCCAGCAGGAGGACAGGGGGCGCAATATGGGATGGCTACACCTTC	CASRRTGGAIWDGYTF
.	TRBV27	TRBJ1-2	.	TGTGCCAGCGGTACCCTCGCTGGAGAAGTTGTTGGCTACACCTTC	CASGTLAGEVVGYTF
.	TRBV7-3	TRBJ1-5	.	TGTGCCAGCAGCTTAAACCACAGGGTCTATAGCAATCAGCCCCAGCATTTT	CASSLNHRVYSNQPQHF
.	TRBV7-2	TRBJ1-4	.	TGTGCCAGCAGCTTAAACGGGGGGCCTGAAAAACTGTTTTTT	CASSLNGGPEKLFF
.	TRBV28	TRBJ2-7	.	TGTGCCAGCAGTTTACCACTTGTCGAGCAGTACTTC	CASSLPLVEQYF
once	TRBV18	TRBJ1-1	.	TGTGCCAGCTCACCAATAGGGGGGGACACTGAAGCTTTCTTT	CASSPIGGDTEAFF
.	TRBV12-3/TRBV12-4	TRBJ2-7	.	TGTGCCAGCAGCCCACTGAGCTCCTACGAGCAGTACTTC	CASSPLSSYEQYF
.	TRBV7-2	TRBJ2-1	TRBD2	TGTGCCAGCAGCTTGCTAGCGGGGCAGTACAATGAGCAGTTCTTC	CASSLLAGQYNEQFF
few	TRBV25-1	TRBJ1-1	.	TGTGCCAGCAGTGACCCCACGACAGGGAACACTGAAGCTTTCTTT	CASSDPTTGNTEAFF
.	TRBV5-8	TRBJ1-2	.	TGTGCCAGCAGCGTACCCTTCGACAGCCCCCCAAACTATGGCTACACCTTC	CASSVPFDSPPNYGYTF
.	TRBV19	TRBJ2-5	TRBD1	TGTGCCAGTAGTATAGTCGCGGGACAGGGTGGAGAGACCCAGTACTTC	CASSIVAGQGGETQYF
.	TRBV10-3	TRBJ1-5	.	TGTGCCATCAGTGAGTCACAGGGTGGGGATCAGCCCCAGCATTTT	CAISESQGGDQPQHF
.	TRBV7-9	TRBJ1-1	TRBD1	TGTGCCAGCAGCCTGGAATGGGGAGACAGGGAAAGCGGCACTGAAGCTTTCTTT	CASSLEWGDRESGTEAFF
.	TRBV4-3	TRBJ2-1	TRBD2	TGCGCCAGCAGCCAAGGGACTAGCGGGGGGGCGAACGACAATGAGCAGTTCTTC	CASSQGTSGGANDNEQFF
.	TRBV19	TRBJ2-7	.	TGTGCCAGTAGTCGGCTAGCGACCTCCAACGAGCAGTACTTC	CASSRLATSNEQYF
.	TRBV3-1/TRBV3-2	TRBJ2-7	TRBD2	TGTGCCAGCAGCCATAAGAGTCCGGGGGGGCCCCCCTACGAGCAGTACTTC	CASSHKSPGGPPYEQYF
.	TRBV11-2	TRBJ1-1	.	TGTGCCAGCAGCTTAGTGGCCACTGAAGCTTTCTTT	CASSLVATEAFF
.	TRBV28	TRBJ2-4	TRBD2	TGTGCCAGCAGTTCCCCTGGCGGGGGGGGCGGTAGAAACATTCAGTACTTC	CASSSPGGGGGRNIQYF
.	TRBV7-9	TRBJ1-1	TRBD1	TGTGCCAGCAGCCCGACCGGGACAGTTTGGGCTTTCTTT	CASSPTGTVWAFF
once	TRBV19	TRBJ1-2	TRBD1	TGTGCCAGTAGTGTTCGGGACAGTGTGGCCTATGGCTACACCTTC	CASSVRDSVAYGYTF
.	TRBV6-5	TRBJ2-1	TRBD2	TGTGCCAGCACGGCTAGCGGGGCCTACAATGAGCAGTTCTTC	CASTASGAYNEQFF
.	TRBV3-1/TRBV3-2	TRBJ2-3	.	TGTGCCAGCAGCCAAGCCCGGACAGCGGTCACAGATACGCAGTATTTT	CASSQARTAVTDTQYF
.	TRBV29-1	TRBJ2-7	TRBD1	TGCAGCGGGGGACAGGGCTACGAGCAGTACTTC	CSGGQGYEQYF
.	TRBV27	TRBJ1-1	.	TGTGCCAGCAGTTTTCCGGGGAATACTGAAGCTTTCTTT	CASSFPGNTEAFF
.	TRBV7-9	TRBJ2-7	.	TGTGCCAGCAGCTTGGAGAGGGCCATCAGCGAGCAGTACTTC	CASSLERAISEQYF
.	TRBV24-1	TRBJ1-5	.	TGTGCCACCAGCGCATCCGGGACTACGGTTTGGAATCAGCCCCAGCATTTT	CATSASGTTVWNQPQHF
.	TRBV3-1/TRBV3-2	TRBJ1-1	.	TGTGCCAGCAGCCTAAACAGGGTTTTAGTGCCTGAAGCTTTCTTT	CASSLNRVLVPEAFF
.	TRBV2	TRBJ1-2	TRBD1	TGTGCCACCCAGGGGGCGGATGGCTACACCTTC	CATQGADGYTF
.	TRBV2	TRBJ1-1	.	TGTGCCAGCAGTGAAGAAGGGAGCACTGAAGCTTTCTTT	CASSEEGSTEAFF
.	TRBV27	TRBJ1-2	.	TGTGCCAGCAGTCCCCCCCAGACAGCCGGCTATGGCTACACCTTC	CASSPPQTAGYGYTF
.	TRBV13	TRBJ1-1	.	TGTGCCAGCAGCTCTACTTCCCTCTTGAAGGCTTTCTTT	CASSSTSLLKAFF
.	TRBV10-3	TRBJ1-1	TRBD1	TGTGCCAGCTCAGGGGGCGAGAACACTGAAGCTTTCTTT	CASSGGENTEAFF
.	TRBV15	TRBJ1-3	TRBD1	TGTGCCACCAGCGAAGACAGGGCTGGAAACACCATATATTTT	CATSEDRAGNTIYF
.	TRBV10-3	TRBJ2-1	TRBD1	TGTGCCATCAGTGACCCCGGGACAGGGGGCGCCCGATACAATGAGCAGTTCTTC	CAISDPGTGGARYNEQFF
.	TRBV6-1	TRBJ1-1	.	TGTGCCAGCAGTGAAGTCAGGGGCACTGAAGCTTTCTTT	CASSEVRGTEAFF
.	TRBV6-5	TRBJ2-7	.	TGTGCCAGCAGGGACAGTTCGTTCCGCGAGCAGTACTTC	CASRDSSFREQYF
.	TRBV5-1	TRBJ1-4	TRBD1	TGCGCCAGCAGCTTGGGACAGGGAGTTTTTAATGAAAAACTGTTTTTT	CASSLGQGVFNEKLFF
.	TRBV6-5	TRBJ2-1	.	TGTGCCAGCACCAAAAGGGAGGTAGGGAATGAGCAGTTCTTC	CASTKREVGNEQFF
.	TRBV29-1	TRBJ1-2	.	TGCAGCGTTTATCAGGGTTATGGCTACACCTTC	CSVYQGYGYTF
.	TRBV5-4	TRBJ2-3	TRBD2	TGTGCCAGCAGCGGGGGGAGCGGGGGAAACACAGATACGCAGTATTTT	CASSGGSGGNTDTQYF
.	TRBV30	TRBJ2-2	TRBD1	TGTGCCTGGGGCTCGGGACAGGGAGACACCGGGGAGCTGTTTTTT	CAWGSGQGDTGELFF